This entry lists 13 T cell receptor beta chains sequenced from one sample in a study of cytomegalovirus exposure and HLA in healthy donors. With 60 Vbeta and 13 Jbeta primers, the PCR was carried out. Sequenced by immunoSEQ multiplex PCR; TCRdb stores in-frame clones only, minus some. The sample contains almost 200,000 clones, about 85% of which appear only once. Sequenced sample: PBMCs. These receptors originate from a male donor in good health and CMV-seropositive.

The sample holds a few counts of this clone. The chain joins TRBV9 to TRBJ2-7; the match to TRBD2 covers 11 bases. This CDR3 has 15 amino acids. Per germline, CDR1 SGDLS and CDR2 YYNGEE. Losses at the gene ends were 1 base for V and 4 bases for J; bases not matched to a gene: 4. CDR3 amino acids: CASSVTSGGIYEQYF. The CDR3 nucleotides are TGTGCCAGCAGCGTAACTAGCGGGGGTATTTACGAGCAGTACTTC.

The chain combines TRBV6-1 with TRBJ1-1, with 11 bases that match TRBD1. The CDR3 has 14 amino acids. Germline values: CDR1 MNHNS, CDR2 SASEGT. After removal of 7 bases from V and 7 bases from J, the junction contained 8 bases not matched to a gene. The CDR3 reads CASIPDRGRGEAFF. CDR3 nucleotide sequence: TGTGCCAGCATTCCGGACAGGGGGCGAGGTGAAGCTTTCTTT.

This chain joins TRBV15 and TRBJ2-5; 8 bases are a match to TRBD2. Trimming cost V 0 bases and J 0 bases; bases outside gene matches: 12. Germline V gene data show CDR1 as LNHNV and CDR2 as YYDKDF (reference sequence). CDR3 length: 19 amino acids. The CDR3 nucleotides are TGTGCCACCAGCAGAGAGTTAATCTGGGTAGCGGGAAACCAAGAGACCCAGTACTTC. This codes for CATSRELIWVAGNQETQYF. The full variable domain, with the rest looked up from reference TRBV15 and TRBJ2-5, is DAMVIQNPRYQVTQFGKPVTLSCSQTLNHNVMYWYQQKSSQAPKLLFHYYDKDFNNEADTPDNFQSRRPNTSFCFLDIRSPGLGDTAMYLCATSRELIWVAGNQETQYFGPGTRLLVL.

The V call is TRBV18, the J call TRBJ1-6; D ambiguous. Germline CDR1 KGHSH, CDR2 LQKENI. The V end lost 6 bases, the J end lost 7 bases, and 13 bases lay between the germline ends. CDR3 length: 14 residues. CDR3 protein: CASSSAGWNSPLHF. CDR3 in DNA: TGTGCCAGCTCTTCCGCAGGCTGGAATTCACCCCTCCACTTT.

The chain joins TRBV4-2 to TRBJ1-1; D unclear. This CDR3 spans 13 amino acids. Trimming pared 0 bases from V and 3 bases from J, leaving 5 bases between. The germline V gene has CDR1 LGHNA and CDR2 YNFKEQ. The CDR3 DNA reads TGTGCCAGCAGCCAAGACGGGGACACTGAAGCTTTCTTT. Its protein is CASSQDGDTEAFF.

The V and J genes are TRBV6-5 and TRBJ1-1; D possibly corresponds to TRBD1 (5 bases). The CDR3 loop spans 13 amino acids. CDR1 is MNHEY and CDR2 is SVGAGI in the germline V gene. Deletions cut 10 bases from V and 0 bases from J, with 12 bases between. The CDR3: CATRDRLNTEAFF. In nucleotides, the CDR3 is TGTGCCACTCGAGACAGATTGAACACTGAAGCTTTCTTT.

V usage is TRBV11-2 and J usage is TRBJ1-3, with a possible D match to TRBD1 (5 bases). CDR1 and CDR2 from the germline V gene are SGHAT and FQNNGV. The CDR3 spans 15 residues. Trimming left V 5 bases short and J 4 bases short, with 15 bases between. The CDR3 protein is CASSPPLRTGNTIYF. CDR3 DNA: TGTGCCAGCAGCCCACCTCTTAGGACAGGAAACACCATATATTTT.

This chain connects TRBV14 to TRBJ1-1; D gene uncertain. The germline gives CDR1 SGHDN, CDR2 FVKESK. V gave up 2 bases and J gave up 4 bases, with 8 bases separating them. The length of the CDR3 is 13 residues. CDR3 residues: CASSQHMATEAFF. The CDR3 DNA reads as TGTGCCAGCAGCCAACACATGGCCACTGAAGCTTTCTTT.

The genes are TRBV4-1 and TRBJ1-2; 11 bases fit TRBD1. The CDR3 has 14 residues. With 2 bases clipped from V and 6 bases from J, the junction kept 2 bases outside the gene matches. Germline V gives CDR1 MGHRA, CDR2 YSYEKL. CDR3 residues: CASSQPGQGDGYTF. In DNA, the CDR3 is TGCGCCAGCAGCCAACCGGGACAGGGGGATGGCTACACCTTC.

This clone was detected a few times. This rearrangement joins TRBV6-6 to TRBJ1-5, with TRBD1 as a possible D gene (5 bases). Germline values: CDR1 MNHNY, CDR2 SVGAGI (reference sequence). V was pared by 7 bases and J by 2 bases, with 15 bases between. This CDR3 has 15 amino acids. As DNA, the CDR3 is TGTGCCAGCATCGACAGATTATATGGCAATCAGCCCCAGCATTTT. This sequence encodes CASIDRLYGNQPQHF.

The chain employs TRBV6-5 and TRBJ2-7; 7 nucleotides match TRBD1. This CDR3 has 13 residues. Germline trimming cut 6 bases from V and 0 bases from J; bases unmatched to any gene: 2. Germline-derived CDR1 and CDR2 are MNHEY and SVGAGI. CDR3 in DNA: TGTGCCAGCAGCGGGACAGTCTCCTACGAGCAGTACTTC. Its translation: CASSGTVSYEQYF.

The chain is built from TRBV6-5 and TRBJ1-5; D is unclear. Germline CDR1 and CDR2: MNHEY and SVGAGI. V was trimmed by 6 bases and J by 2 bases, leaving 14 bases between them. The CDR3 is 15 amino acids. In nucleotides, the CDR3 is TGTGCCAGCAGAAGGGAGGGAGGTGGCAATCAGCCCCAGCATTTT. This translates into CASRREGGGNQPQHF.

The V gene is TRBV6-6, the J gene TRBJ2-2; TRBD2 matches at 8 bases. The CDR3 has 14 residues. Per the germline V gene, CDR1 is MNHNY and CDR2 is SVGAGI (reference sequence). The junction had 3 bases not matched to a gene; V was cut back by 8 bases and J by 1 base. The CDR3 protein is CASQTSGNTGELFF. CDR3 DNA: TGTGCCAGCCAAACTAGCGGGAACACCGGGGAGCTGTTTTTT.